The 26 T cell receptor beta chains below all came from one sample that was sequenced in a study of response to subunit inactivated influenza vaccine. TCRdb reprocessed the RT-PCR reads via MiXCR and lists one record per CDR3 protein. Of around 760,000 distinct CDR3 sequences listed, about 15% were seen once; the top ten hold 5.5% to 7%. The sequencing here drew on PBMCs from blood, taken roughly 2 weeks before vaccination. The receptors stem from a middle-aged man who received an inactivated influenza vaccine.

The rearrangement joins TRBV3-1 to TRBJ2-7, with 14 bases fitting TRBD2. J lost 2 bases, V lost 5 bases, and 11 bases had no gene match. Germline V gene lookup returns CDR1 LGHDT and CDR2 YNNKEL (reference sequence). This CDR3 is 18 amino acids long. For the CDR3, the DNA is TGTGCCAGCAGCAAGGTCGTACCGGGACTAGCGGGGGCCTACGAGCAGTACTTC. Protein sequence: CASSKVVPGLAGAYEQYF.

The V gene is TRBV27, the J gene TRBJ2-7; 9 bases are shared with TRBD2. The CDR3 has 14 residues. Germline assignment: CDR1 MNHEY and CDR2 SMNVEV (reference sequence). The trim removed 5 bases at V and 7 bases at J, leaving 9 bases unmatched. The CDR3 reads CASSELAGDGEQYF. The CDR3 nucleotides read TGTGCCAGCAGTGAACTAGCGGGCGACGGGGAGCAGTACTTC.

The rearrangement joins TRBV13 to TRBJ1-2, with D perhaps TRBD1 (5 bases). Germline CDR1 PRHDT, CDR2 FYEKMQ (reference sequence). The CDR3 is 15 amino acids. V was trimmed by 4 bases and J by 4 bases, leaving 16 bases between them. CDR3 sequence reads: CASSSLRDGAYGYTF. The CDR3 nucleotides read TGTGCCAGCAGCTCTCTAAGGGACGGAGCCTATGGCTACACCTTC.

V usage is TRBV6-5 and J usage is TRBJ2-2; TRBD2 matches 12 bases. CDR1 MNHEY and CDR2 SVGAGI come from the germline V gene. The J segment lost 5 bases and the V segment lost 1 base, leaving 11 bases of the junction unmatched. The CDR3 contains 19 residues. CDR3 sequence reads: CASSYFTASGRGVTGELFF. The DNA for the CDR3 is TGTGCCAGCAGTTACTTTACGGCTAGCGGGAGGGGGGTAACCGGGGAGCTGTTTTTT.

CDR3 loop: CASRYRDRGLDEQFF. CDR3 sequence (DNA): TGTGCCAGTCGGTACCGGGACAGGGGTCTTGATGAGCAGTTCTTC. V is TRBV11-2 and J is TRBJ2-1; 10 nucleotides line up with TRBD1. The germline V gene has CDR1 SGHAT and CDR2 FQNNGV. V gave up 9 bases and J gave up 8 bases; unmatched junction bases: 13. This CDR3 region has 15 residues.

V is TRBV7-2 and J is TRBJ2-1, with 8 nucleotides matching TRBD1. The CDR3 runs 15 residues. Germline CDR1 reads SGHTA; CDR2 reads FQGNSA. V dropped 1 base and J dropped 10; count of bases not matched to a gene: 9. CDR3 loop: CASSLVTLGQGEQFF. CDR3 DNA: TGTGCCAGCAGCTTAGTCACCCTAGGACAGGGAGAGCAGTTCTTC.

At least ten counts were recorded for this clonotype. CDR3 in DNA: TGTGCCAGCAGCCCCAGGGGGCGCGGGTCTTGGGGCTACACCTTC. Translating it yields CASSPRGRGSWGYTF. This chain joins TRBV7-9 and TRBJ1-2, with 8 bases fitting TRBD1. This CDR3 is built from 15 residues. From germline, CDR1 is SEHNR and CDR2 FQNEAQ (reference sequence). Trimming took 5 bases from V and 8 from J; bases not matched to a gene: 13.

This clonotype was detected only a few times. The chain joins TRBV5-1 to TRBJ1-3; D uncertain. This CDR3 has 16 amino acids. The germline V and J ends were trimmed by 1 base and 2 bases, with 13 bases remaining between them. Germline V gene lookup returns CDR1 SGHRS and CDR2 YFSETQ. CDR3 sequence: CASSLSARGPGNTIYF. For the CDR3, the DNA is TGCGCCAGCAGCTTGTCCGCGCGGGGTCCTGGAAACACCATATATTTT. Complete variable domain (other parts from reference TRBV5-1 and TRBJ1-3): KAGVTQTPRYLIKTRGQQVTLSCSPISGHRSVSWYQQTPGQGLQFLFEYFSETQRNKGNFPGRFSGRQFSNSRSEMNVSTLELGDSALYLCASSLSARGPGNTIYFGEGSWLTVV.

V is TRBV7-3 and J is TRBJ2-1; no clear D gene. Trimming took 2 bases from V and 10 from J, leaving 12 bases between them. The germline V gene encodes CDR1 SGHTA and CDR2 FQGTGA. The CDR3 loop spans 13 amino acids. The chain's CDR3 is CASSLGKGWEQFF. DNA of the CDR3: TGTGCCAGCAGCTTAGGAAAAGGCTGGGAGCAGTTCTTC.

The genes are TRBV6-2 or TRBV6-3 and TRBJ2-3, with TRBD2 identical over 8 bases. The ends lost 2 bases at V and 2 bases at J; junction bases unmatched: 9. This CDR3 spans 17 amino acids. The germline CDR1 and CDR2 sequences are MNHEY and SVGEGT. The CDR3 reads CASSYRGGPRYTDTQYF. The CDR3, as DNA: TGTGCCAGCAGTTACCGCGGGGGGCCCCGTTACACAGATACGCAGTATTTT.

V and J are TRBV7-2 and TRBJ2-1; D is uncertain. V was shortened by 8 bases and J by 5 bases, with 10 bases between the two germline ends. CDR1 and CDR2 from the germline V gene are SGHTA and FQGNSA. The CDR3 runs 12 residues. In DNA form, the CDR3 reads TGTGCCAGCGGGATTCAAAACAATGAGCAGTTCTTC. Translation gives CASGIQNNEQFF.

The chain joins TRBV6-2 or TRBV6-3 to TRBJ1-2; D call uncertain. The CDR3 has 14 residues. CDR1 is MNHEY and CDR2 is SVGEGT in the germline V gene. Trimming left V 4 bases short and J 3 bases short, with 12 bases between. CDR3 residues: CASSSTGLYYGYTF. CDR3 coding DNA: TGTGCCAGCAGTTCTACTGGACTTTACTATGGCTACACCTTC.

This clonotype was seen at least ten times. The V and J genes are TRBV12-3 or TRBV12-4 and TRBJ2-1, with 7 positions matching TRBD2. J gave up 9 bases and V 4 bases, and 9 bases lay outside the gene matches. The CDR3 runs 14 residues. In DNA, the CDR3 is TGTGCCAGCAGTTATCAGCGGGGACCTCGTGAGCAGTTCTTC. Encoded protein: CASSYQRGPREQFF.

This chain uses TRBV5-1 with TRBJ2-3, with 8 nucleotides matching TRBD1. CDR1 and CDR2 from the germline V gene are SGHRS and YFSETQ. The CDR3 consists of 16 residues. Trimming took 0 bases from V and 3 from J; bases not matched to a gene: 6. The CDR3 here is CASSLGDRGWTDTQYF. The CDR3 DNA sequence: TGCGCCAGCAGCTTGGGCGACAGGGGTTGGACAGATACGCAGTATTTT.

This clonotype was counted at least ten times. This chain connects TRBV7-8 to TRBJ1-5; D uncertain. The length of the CDR3 is 18 residues. Germline lookup yields CDR1 SGHVS and CDR2 FQNEAQ. V shed 5 bases and J shed 0 bases, with 20 bases lying between them. CDR3 coding DNA: TGTGCCAGCAGCCAACGGGGAAGCCGAGGATATAGCAATCAGCCCCAGCATTTT. Its translation is CASSQRGSRGYSNQPQHF. Based on the CDR3 plus reference TRBV7-8 and TRBJ1-5, the full variable domain is GAGVSQSPRYKVAKRGQDVALRCDPISGHVSLFWYQQALGQGPEFLTYFQNEAQLDKSGLPSDRFFAERPEGSVSTLKIQRTQQEDSAVYLCASSQRGSRGYSNQPQHFGDGTRLSIL.

This chain links TRBV11-2 with TRBJ2-7; TRBD2 agrees at 8 bases. V gave up 0 bases and J gave up 1 base; unmatched junction bases: 8. This CDR3 is 17 amino acids long. Germline V gene data show CDR1 as SGHAT and CDR2 as FQNNGV. This chain's CDR3 is CASSLDPRLALSYEQYF. CDR3 coding DNA: TGTGCCAGCAGCTTAGATCCTAGACTAGCGCTATCCTACGAGCAGTACTTC.

The J gene is TRBJ1-2, the V gene TRBV7-9; TRBD1 aligns across 7 bases. The J segment lost 5 bases and the V segment lost 5 bases, leaving 14 bases of the junction unmatched. This CDR3 spans 16 amino acids. The V gene's germline CDR1 is SEHNR and CDR2 FQNEAQ (reference sequence). Here the CDR3 DNA reads TGTGCCAGCAGCCGTCAAAAGGGGGCGTGGGGGTATGGCTACACCTTC. It yields the protein CASSRQKGAWGYGYTF.

The chain has TRBV18 and TRBJ2-1, with a weak D call TRBD2 (5 bases). CDR3 length equals 16 residues. The V gene lost 0 bases and the J gene lost 4 bases, with 13 bases spanning the gap. Per the germline V gene, CDR1 is KGHSH and CDR2 is LQKENI. The CDR3 nucleotides read TGTGCCAGCTCACCACCGGCATTGGGAGCGTACAATGAGCAGTTCTTC. Translation: CASSPPALGAYNEQFF.

The chain combines TRBV11-3 with TRBJ2-3; 10 nucleotides line up with TRBD1. The CDR3 loop spans 17 amino acids. The V segment lost 0 bases and the J segment 5 bases; nucleotides outside the gene matches: 8. The V gene's germline CDR1 is SGHNT and CDR2 YENEEA. The CDR3 region is CASSLEGPGTGEDTQYF. The CDR3 DNA reads as TGTGCCAGCAGCTTAGAAGGTCCCGGGACAGGGGAAGATACGCAGTATTTT. Variable domain in full (rest from reference TRBV11-3 and TRBJ2-3): EAGVVQSPRYKIIEKKQPVAFWCNPISGHNTLYWYLQNLGQGPELLIRYENEEAVDDSQLPKDRFSAERLKGVDSTLKIQPAELGDSAVYLCASSLEGPGTGEDTQYFGPGTRLTVL.

This clonotype showed up just a few times. J is TRBJ1-6 and V is TRBV7-9, with a tentative D call TRBD1 (6 bases). Trimming took off 1 base at V and 7 bases at J, with 11 bases between the two ends. The germline V gene has CDR1 SEHNR and CDR2 FQNEAQ (reference sequence). The length of the CDR3 is 15 residues. The CDR3 DNA reads TGTGCCAGCAGCTTAGGAGGGACAAAAAATTCACCCCTCCACTTT. This codes for CASSLGGTKNSPLHF.

With respect to this clonotype: Here the CDR3 omits its conserved ending phenylalanine or tryptophan, so a read error is the likely source. The V and J genes are TRBV5-1 and TRBJ2-5; tentatively, D is TRBD1 (5 bases). CDR1 and CDR2 (germline): SGHRS, YFSETQ. V was clipped by 4 bases and J by 5 bases, with 12 bases between them. The CDR3 sequence is 13 residues long. CDR3 sequence reads: CASSVDRWETQYL. The CDR3 region has the DNA TGCGCCAGCAGCGTAGACAGATGGGAGACCCAGTACCTC.

This clonotype was seen more than once but under ten times. V gene TRBV6-2 or TRBV6-3 combines with J gene TRBJ2-2, with 10 bases aligning to TRBD1. V was pared by 6 bases and J by 6 bases, with 13 bases of the junction left unmatched. Germline assignment: CDR1 MNHEY and CDR2 SVGEGT. The CDR3 loop spans 17 amino acids. The CDR3 here is CASRKSGSTGGPGELFF. Here the CDR3 DNA reads TGTGCCAGCAGAAAGTCGGGGTCGACAGGGGGCCCCGGGGAGCTGTTTTTT.

This clonotype was observed a few times. The gene calls are TRBV12-3 or TRBV12-4 and TRBJ2-1, with 8 bases lining up with TRBD2. The CDR3 spans 17 residues. V lost 5 bases, J lost 0 bases, and 9 bases stayed unmatched. The CDR3 loop is CASSPLLGTSSYNEQFF. The DNA of the CDR3 is TGTGCCAGCAGTCCTCTCCTCGGGACTAGCTCCTACAATGAGCAGTTCTTC.

This clonotype was counted only a few times. The chain employs TRBV4-3 and TRBJ1-1; D might be TRBD1 (6 bases). V lost 1 base to trimming and J lost 2 bases, with 14 bases between them. This CDR3 is 16 amino acids long. Germline loops: CDR1 LGHNA, CDR2 YSLEER. The CDR3: CASSQGGASDNTEAFF. CDR3 coding DNA: TGCGCCAGCAGCCAAGGGGGGGCCAGCGACAACACTGAAGCTTTCTTT.

This clonotype has only a few counts. The chain's CDR3 is CASSRQVASGGNEQFF. In nucleotides, the CDR3 is TGTGCCAGCAGCAGACAGGTAGCTAGCGGGGGTAATGAGCAGTTCTTC. The gene calls are TRBV7-2 and TRBJ2-1, with TRBD2 matching over 10 bases. V lost 5 bases to trimming and J lost 7 bases; unmatched junction nucleotides: 11. The germline gives CDR1 SGHTA, CDR2 FQGNSA. The CDR3 runs to 16 residues. Full variable domain (remainder filled in from reference TRBV7-2 and TRBJ2-1): GAGVSQSPSNKVTEKGKDVELRCDPISGHTALYWYRQSLGQGLEFLIYFQGNSAPDKSGLPSDRFSAERTGGSVSTLTIQRTQQEDSAVYLCASSRQVASGGNEQFFGPGTRLTVL.

This clonotype was seen a few times. The V gene is TRBV20-1, the J gene TRBJ2-2, with 9 bases aligning to TRBD1. The V segment lost 1 base and the J segment 5 bases; nucleotides outside the gene matches: 5. The CDR3 runs to 15 residues. Looked up from germline, CDR1 is DFQATT and CDR2 is SNEGSKA (reference sequence). CDR3 DNA sequence: TGCAGTGCTAGAGGGACAGGGGCAAGTACCGGGGAGCTGTTTTTT. Residues: CSARGTGASTGELFF.